This T cell receptor beta chain stems from a study of CD8 T cells in ankylosing spondylitis. Findings and caveats of the study: Several of the motif variants were reported before in synovial fluid and blood from reactive arthritis.

With molecular barcodes, quantitative 5'-RACE was used to make the TCR beta libraries. Using its own MiXCR run on the 5' RACE reads, TCRdb lists one record per CDR3 protein. The sample consists of roughly 200,000 distinct CDR3 sequences, more than 10% of them appearing once. Germline loops: CDR1 MRHNA, CDR2 SNTAGT. Trimming at V came to 6 bases and at J to 5 bases, leaving 3 bases not matched to a gene. There are 13 residues in the CDR3. This clonotype was recorded at least ten times. Its target is not known. This TCR was sampled from a male donor with ankylosing spondylitis or in good health (not recorded which). The chain carries TRBV6-4 and TRBJ2-1; 8 bases match TRBD2. Sample: blood, either unsorted or a sorted T cell fraction (not recorded which). The CDR3 here is CASSGLANNEQFF. In nucleotides, the CDR3 is TGTGCCAGCAGCGGACTAGCAAACAATGAGCAGTTCTTC.